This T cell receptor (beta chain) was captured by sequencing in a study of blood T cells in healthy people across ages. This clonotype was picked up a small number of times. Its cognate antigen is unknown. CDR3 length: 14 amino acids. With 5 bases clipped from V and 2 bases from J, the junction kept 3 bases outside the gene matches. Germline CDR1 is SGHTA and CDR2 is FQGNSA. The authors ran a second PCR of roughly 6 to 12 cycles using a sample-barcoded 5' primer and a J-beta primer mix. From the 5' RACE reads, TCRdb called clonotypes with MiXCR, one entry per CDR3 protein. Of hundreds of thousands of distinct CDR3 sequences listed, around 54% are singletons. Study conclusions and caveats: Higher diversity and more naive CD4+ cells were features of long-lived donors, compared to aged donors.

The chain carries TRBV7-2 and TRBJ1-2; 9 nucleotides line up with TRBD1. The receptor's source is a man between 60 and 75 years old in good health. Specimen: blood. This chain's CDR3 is CASSMGQGNYGYTF. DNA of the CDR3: TGTGCCAGCAGCATGGGACAGGGAAACTATGGCTACACCTTC.